This T cell receptor (delta chain) was observed in a study of Vδ1+ human thymocytes. After alphabeta T cell depletion, CD3+ Vdelta1+ Vdelta2- thymocytes were sorted. Study-level points and caveats: Thymic TRG and TRD repertoires appeared highly polyclonal, with Gaussian CDR3 length distributions. Bulk repertoire data may be misinterpreted because of unexpected Vdelta2 sequences. Thymic delta-chain repertoires held approximately 20% Vdelta2 sequences and few Vdelta3, despite high sort purity. Donors shared many TRG clonotypes but few TRD clonotypes.

Extracted RNA was reverse transcribed into cDNA. Pooled V-gene forward primers with one constant-region reverse primer generated the CDR3 amplicons by multiplex PCR. TCRdb reprocessed the multiplex PCR reads through CATT. The sample holds about 75,000 delta-chain clones; about 38% are singletons and the top ten take over 0.2%. Details on this clone: Its cognate antigen is unknown.

V was pared by 4 bases and J by 10 bases, with 22 bases between. Germline V CDR1 and CDR2: TSWWSYY, QGS. The CDR3 loop spans 15 amino acids. The source of this sequence is a boy under two years old who had congenital heart surgery. The sequenced material came from Vdelta1+ gamma-delta thymocytes from the thymus. The subset: FACS-sorted CD3+ TCRalphabeta- TCRVdelta1+ TCRVdelta2- thymocytes. The rearrangement joins TRDV1 to TRDJ1; D gene unclear. This CDR3 is CALGGTYYVPYRLIF. Written as DNA, the CDR3 is TGTGCTCTTGGGGGCACTTACTACGTACCCTATAGACTCATCTTT.